This is a list of T cell receptor beta chains from one sample in a study of beta chain features in type 1 diabetes. Using immunoSEQ multiplex PCR, the repertoire was profiled, and TCRdb retains in-frame clones only, with some absent. Among over 200,000 clones listed, roughly 10% were seen once. Material for sequencing was naive CD4+ T cells from blood. The receptors originated from a man in his thirties or forties with type 1 diabetes. CDR3s include the opening cysteine and the closing phenylalanine or tryptophan. The D gene is left open where the match is weak. Clone size is not always given. Where it is, it says once, few, many or a class for expanded clones.

.,TRBV2,.,TRBJ2-7,CASKGPPGYEQYF,TGTGCCAGCAAGGGGCCCCCGGGCTACGAGCAGTACTTC
TRBD1,TRBV7-2,few,TRBJ2-3,CASSLITGVGADTQYF,TGTGCCAGCAGCCTCATTACAGGGGTGGGGGCAGATACGCAGTATTTT
.,TRBV18,few,TRBJ1-2,CASSPQDTYGYTF,TGTGCCAGCTCACCCCAGGATACGTATGGCTACACCTTC
TRBD1,TRBV7-9,.,TRBJ1-2,CASSRAETGVFGTF,TGTGCCAGCAGCAGGGCCGAGACAGGGGTGTTTGGGACCTTC
.,TRBV4-2,.,TRBJ1-1,CASSQVQGSRTEAFF,TGTGCCAGCAGCCAAGTACAGGGCTCTCGGACTGAAGCTTTCTTT
.,TRBV27,.,TRBJ2-7,CASSLYPTGTYEQYF,TGTGCCAGCAGTTTATACCCTACAGGGACCTACGAGCAGTACTTC
TRBD2,TRBV29-1,few,TRBJ2-1,CSVDPGLAGVYNEQFF,TGCAGCGTTGATCCGGGACTAGCGGGGGTATACAATGAGCAGTTCTTC
TRBD2,TRBV4-3,few,TRBJ2-5,CASSQATSGGETQYF,TGCGCCAGCAGCCAAGCGACTAGCGGGGGTGAGACCCAGTACTTC
TRBD1,TRBV2,.,TRBJ2-6,CASLRDRGNVLTF,TGTGCCAGCCTCCGGGACAGGGGAAACGTCCTGACTTTC
TRBD2,TRBV11-3,once,TRBJ2-5,CASSPLGGGETQYF,TGTGCCAGCAGCCCCTTGGGCGGGGGGGAGACCCAGTACTTC
.,TRBV9,.,TRBJ2-3,CASSVGNGEPDTQYF,TGTGCCAGCAGCGTAGGAAACGGGGAACCAGATACGCAGTATTTT
.,TRBV5-1,.,TRBJ2-7,CASSWERTGPQEQYF,TGCGCCAGCAGCTGGGAGAGGACCGGACCTCAGGAGCAGTACTTC
.,TRBV23-1,.,TRBJ2-7,CASSPGAYEQYF,TGCGCCAGCAGCCCCGGTGCCTACGAGCAGTACTTC
TRBD1,TRBV29-1,.,TRBJ2-7,CSVRDRSSYEQYF,TGCAGCGTTCGGGACAGAAGCTCCTACGAGCAGTACTTC
TRBD1,TRBV2,few,TRBJ2-5,CASRQGQQETQYF,TGTGCCAGCAGACAGGGACAGCAAGAGACCCAGTACTTC
TRBD2,TRBV5-1,.,TRBJ2-3,CASSGGLAIDTQYF,TGCGCCAGCAGCGGAGGACTAGCGATAGATACGCAGTATTTT
.,TRBV7-2,.,TRBJ2-7,CASSFSGQSYEQYF,TGTGCCAGCAGCTTTTCCGGACAGAGCTACGAGCAGTACTTC
.,TRBV2,.,TRBJ1-1,CASNLMNTEAFF,TGTGCCAGCAACTTGATGAACACTGAAGCTTTCTTT
.,TRBV23-1,.,TRBJ1-2,CASSQYRRTTNYGYTF,TGCGCCAGCAGTCAATACCGGAGGACCACTAACTATGGCTACACCTTC
TRBD1,TRBV28,.,TRBJ1-5,CASSPTRDSHSNQPQHF,TGTGCCAGCAGTCCCACTCGGGACAGTCATAGCAATCAGCCCCAGCATTTT
.,TRBV2,few,TRBJ2-7,CASSGVYEQYF,TGTGCCAGCAGTGGAGTCTACGAGCAGTACTTC
.,TRBV9,.,TRBJ1-1,CASSAGDGEAFF,TGTGCCAGCAGCGCAGGGGACGGGGAGGCTTTCTTT
TRBD1,TRBV5-6,.,TRBJ2-3,CASSLYGPDRDQADTQYF,TGTGCCAGCAGCTTGTATGGACCGGACAGGGACCAAGCAGATACGCAGTATTTT
.,TRBV2,few,TRBJ2-1,CASSEQGWGPYNEQFF,TGTGCCAGCAGTGAACAGGGGTGGGGTCCCTACAATGAGCAGTTCTTC
.,TRBV30,.,TRBJ2-3,CAWSGGSGPDTQYF,TGTGCCTGGAGTGGAGGGTCCGGACCAGATACGCAGTATTTT
TRBD2,TRBV5-6,.,TRBJ2-3,CASSWGTSGGAGTQYF,TGTGCCAGCAGCTGGGGGACTAGCGGGGGGGCCGGTACGCAGTATTTT
.,TRBV2,few,TRBJ1-5,CASTRGAQPQHF,TGTGCCAGCACCAGAGGCGCTCAGCCCCAGCATTTT
TRBD1,TRBV5-1,few,TRBJ2-7,CASSNRDRGSYEQYF,TGCGCCAGCAGCAACCGGGACAGGGGCTCCTACGAGCAGTACTTC
.,TRBV19,.,TRBJ1-5,CASSPRVQGNQPQHF,TGTGCCAGTAGCCCTCGGGTCCAAGGCAATCAGCCCCAGCATTTT
TRBD2,TRBV7-8,.,TRBJ2-4,CASSANTSGGIAKNIQYF,TGTGCCAGCAGCGCCAACACTAGCGGGGGGATCGCCAAAAACATTCAGTACTTC
.,TRBV28,few,TRBJ1-2,CATLWDIPYGYTF,TGTGCCACCCTTTGGGACATACCCTATGGCTACACCTTC
TRBD2,TRBV9,.,TRBJ2-3,CASSVAPSGGARADTQYF,TGTGCCAGCAGCGTAGCGCCTAGCGGGGGGGCACGGGCAGATACGCAGTATTTT
.,TRBV28,few,TRBJ2-7,CASTDDSYEQYF,TGTGCCAGCACAGATGACTCCTACGAGCAGTACTTC
.,TRBV4-3,once,TRBJ2-1,CASSQGTAGKDEQFF,TGCGCCAGCAGCCAAGGGACGGCAGGGAAAGATGAGCAGTTCTTC
.,TRBV6-4,few,TRBJ1-1,CASRPTGLTTEAFF,TGTGCCAGCAGACCGACAGGACTGACGACTGAAGCTTTCTTT
.,TRBV12-5,few,TRBJ2-5,CASGPAVQETQYF,TGTGCTAGTGGACCCGCAGTCCAAGAGACCCAGTACTTC
.,TRBV19,few,TRBJ2-4,CASSIGGSGIGGDIQYF,TGTGCCAGTAGTATAGGCGGTAGCGGCATTGGAGGGGACATTCAGTACTTC
.,TRBV28,.,TRBJ1-2,CASSSSREGYGYTF,TGTGCCAGCAGTTCCTCCAGGGAGGGCTATGGCTACACCTTC
.,TRBV5-6,.,TRBJ1-6,CASSLDRNSPLHF,TGTGCCAGCAGCTTGGATCGGAATTCACCCCTCCACTTT
TRBD1,TRBV28,.,TRBJ2-5,CASRQGRETQYF,TGTGCCAGCAGACAGGGGAGAGAGACCCAGTACTTC
TRBD1,TRBV6-5,.,TRBJ2-7,CASSINRDRGGEQYF,TGTGCCAGCAGCATTAACCGGGACAGGGGCGGCGAGCAGTACTTC
.,TRBV9,.,TRBJ2-3,CASSSRGSTQYF,TGTGCCAGCAGCTCCCGGGGGTCCACGCAGTATTTT
TRBD2,TRBV14,few,TRBJ2-1,CASSPGPGTSGGPSSYNEQFF,TGTGCCAGCAGCCCAGGCCCGGGGACTAGCGGGGGCCCGAGCTCCTACAATGAGCAGTTCTTC
.,TRBV29-1,few,TRBJ2-7,CSVGLTGSDEQYF,TGCAGCGTTGGACTGACAGGTTCGGACGAGCAGTACTTC